This record looks at one T cell receptor (beta chain) sequence and its context. What it binds is not known. The sample comes from a study of Ad26.COV2.S vaccination and SARS-CoV-2 variants. Study-level points and caveats: Analytic work on TCR breadth and depth might have understated the full extent of total T cell responses. Reported findings describe substantial breadth in spike-specific CD8+ and CD4+ T cell responses following vaccination.

Data came from immunoSEQ multiplex PCR; TCRdb stores just in-frame clones and leaves some out. The sample includes about 320,000 clones, just over 85% of them seen just once. The CDR3 contains 16 residues. The J segment lost 4 bases and the V segment lost 0 bases, leaving 7 bases of the junction unmatched. Germline-derived CDR1 and CDR2 are LGHNA and YNFKEQ. Stated treatment: approximately 18 received Ad26.COV2.S at low or high dose, single or two shots; about 5 received placebo; per-sample allocation not given. Specimen acquisition occurred on day 63 following the initial vaccine or placebo injection.

The chain recombines TRBV4-2 with TRBJ2-3, with 7 bases fitting TRBD1. Sample: peripheral blood, taken in a trial of Ad26.COV2.S vaccine versus placebo. The sequence was collected from a person between 18 and 65 years old who received the Ad26.COV2.S COVID-19 vaccine or a placebo. The CDR3 bases are TGTGCCAGCAGCCAAGACAGGGGGAAAGTCTCAGATACGCAGTATTTT. Amino acid sequence: CASSQDRGKVSDTQYF.